Listed here are 10 T cell receptor beta chains from one sample, sequenced in a study of blood T cell repertoires in COVID-19. Method: immunoSEQ multiplex PCR; TCRdb's copy keeps in-frame clones and lacks some. This table has under 200,000 clones, about 88% appearing once. Sample: peripheral blood. Receptors originate from a man aged 25-45 years with active or convalescent COVID-19.

V usage is TRBV15 and J usage is TRBJ1-2; TRBD1 matches 10 bases. V was pared by 3 bases and J by 7 bases, with 5 bases of the junction left unmatched. This CDR3 spans 14 amino acids. Germline assignment: CDR1 LNHNV and CDR2 YYDKDF (reference sequence). CDR3 DNA sequence: TGTGCCACCAGCAGCGACAGGGGGCGTTCTGGCTACACCTTC. It yields the protein CATSSDRGRSGYTF.

This rearrangement joins TRBV6-5 to TRBJ1-3; D call uncertain. V shed 6 bases and J shed 0 bases, with 6 bases lying between them. CDR1 is MNHEY, CDR2 SVGAGI, per germline. This CDR3 comprises 13 residues. The CDR3 DNA sequence: TGTGCCAGCAGGCCGGGCTCTGGAAACACCATATATTTT. Encoded protein: CASRPGSGNTIYF.

The table lists this clone with a few counts. The chain has TRBV2 and TRBJ1-1; D is unresolved. V dropped 4 bases and J dropped 0 bases, with 12 bases sitting between them. The CDR3 is made up of 15 amino acids. Germline loops: CDR1 SNHLY, CDR2 FYNNEI. In DNA, the CDR3 is TGTGCCAGCAGTGCCGAAACAGCCATGAACACTGAAGCTTTCTTT. Its translation: CASSAETAMNTEAFF.

The CDR3 DNA is TGTGCCAGCAGTGGGACTAGCGGGAACACCGGGGAGCTGTTTTTT. It codes for CASSGTSGNTGELFF. V usage is TRBV6-4 and J usage is TRBJ2-2, with 10 nucleotides matching TRBD2. CDR3 length equals 15 residues. From germline, CDR1 is MRHNA and CDR2 SNTAGT. V shed 4 bases and J 1 base; nucleotides not matched to a gene: 0.

The J gene is TRBJ1-6, the V gene TRBV19; no definite D call. The CDR3 sequence is 16 residues long. V lost 5 bases to trimming and J lost 1 base, with 12 bases between them. Germline V CDR1 and CDR2: LNHDA, SQIVND (reference sequence). CDR3 sequence (DNA): TGTGCCAGTAGTGCCGCGAGGGTGTCCTATAATTCACCCCTCCACTTT. As protein: CASSAARVSYNSPLHF. The variable domain in full, completed from reference TRBV19 and TRBJ1-6, reads DGGITQSPKYLFRKEGQNVTLSCEQNLNHDAMYWYRQDPGQGLRLIYYSQIVNDFQKGDIAEGYSVSREKKESFPLTVTSAQKNPTAFYLCASSAARVSYNSPLHFGNGTRLTVT.

In nucleotides, the CDR3 is TGTGCCAGCAGCTTGACAGGGGGCAATGAGCAGTTCTTC. Translating it yields CASSLTGGNEQFF. This chain links TRBV7-2 with TRBJ2-1; 9 bases match TRBD1. This CDR3 comprises 13 residues. V dropped 3 bases and J dropped 6; count of bases not matched to a gene: 0. Germline values: CDR1 SGHTA, CDR2 FQGNSA.

This chain joins TRBV27 and TRBJ2-7; no clear D gene. Trimming cost V 4 bases and J 10 bases, with 14 bases left between them. The CDR3 covers 12 residues. Germline CDR1 reads MNHEY; CDR2 reads SMNVEV (reference sequence). CDR3 loop: CASSYFRSEQYV. CDR3 DNA: TGTGCCAGCAGTTATTTTCGATCAGAACAGTACGTC.

The gene calls are TRBV30 and TRBJ2-1; 14 nucleotides match TRBD2. V shed 8 bases, J shed 7 bases, and the junction held 25 bases outside the gene matches. This CDR3 contains 20 residues. CDR1 is GTSNPN and CDR2 is SVGIG in the germline V gene (reference sequence). CDR3 in amino acids: CAGNPQGTSGGERIINEQFF. The CDR3 bases are TGTGCCGGGAACCCCCAGGGGACTAGCGGGGGAGAAAGGATTATAAATGAGCAGTTCTTC.

The genes are TRBV7-8 and TRBJ1-2, with D possibly matching TRBD1 (6 bases). Trimming pared 5 bases from V and 4 bases from J, leaving 20 bases between. Germline loops: CDR1 SGHVS, CDR2 FQNEAQ. The CDR3 spans 16 residues. In DNA form, the CDR3 reads TGTGCCAGCAGCCCCGGGGGGGGCAGCTTGTTCTATGGCTACACCTTC. This translates into CASSPGGGSLFYGYTF.

The rearrangement uses TRBV7-8 and TRBJ2-3; D unresolved. V was trimmed by 3 bases and J by 2 bases, leaving 9 bases between them. The germline V gene has CDR1 SGHVS and CDR2 FQNEAQ. The CDR3 length is 14 residues. The CDR3 loop reads CASSLRQNTDTQYF. The CDR3 DNA is TGTGCCAGCAGCTTGAGGCAGAACACAGATACGCAGTATTTT.